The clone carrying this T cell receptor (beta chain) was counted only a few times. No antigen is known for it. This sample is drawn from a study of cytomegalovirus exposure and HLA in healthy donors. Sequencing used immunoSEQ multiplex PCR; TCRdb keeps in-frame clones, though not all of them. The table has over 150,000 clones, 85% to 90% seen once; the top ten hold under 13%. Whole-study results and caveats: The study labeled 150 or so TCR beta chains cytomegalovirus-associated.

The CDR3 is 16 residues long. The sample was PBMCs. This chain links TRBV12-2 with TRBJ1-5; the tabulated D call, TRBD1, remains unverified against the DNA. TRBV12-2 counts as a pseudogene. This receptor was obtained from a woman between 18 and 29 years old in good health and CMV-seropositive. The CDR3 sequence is CASRLALFPGLEPQHF. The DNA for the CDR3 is TGTGCAAGTCGCTTAGCGCTTTTCCCAGGGTTGGAGCCCCAGCATTTT.